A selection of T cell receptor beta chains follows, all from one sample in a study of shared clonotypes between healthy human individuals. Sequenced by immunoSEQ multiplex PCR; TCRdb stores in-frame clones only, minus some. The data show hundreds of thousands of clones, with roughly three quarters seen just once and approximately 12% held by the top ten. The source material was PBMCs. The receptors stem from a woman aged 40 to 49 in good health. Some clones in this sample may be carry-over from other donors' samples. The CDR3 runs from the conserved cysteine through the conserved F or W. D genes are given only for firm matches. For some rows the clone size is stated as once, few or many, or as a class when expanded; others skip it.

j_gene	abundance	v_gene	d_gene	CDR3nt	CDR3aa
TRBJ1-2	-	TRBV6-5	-	TGTGCCAGCAGTTACTCCGGGGTAAACTATGGCTACACCTTC	CASSYSGVNYGYTF
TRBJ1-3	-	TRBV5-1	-	TGCGCCAGCAGAGGCCCGAGCTCTGGAAACACCATATATTTT	CASRGPSSGNTIYF
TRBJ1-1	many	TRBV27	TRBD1	TGTGCCAGCAGTTTGGTACAGGGGCTGAACACTGAAGCTTTCTTT	CASSLVQGLNTEAFF
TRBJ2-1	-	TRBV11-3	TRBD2	TGTGCCAGCAGCCCAAGAGGACTAGCGGGTCCGAATGAGCAGTTCTTC	CASSPRGLAGPNEQFF
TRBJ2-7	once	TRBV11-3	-	TGTGCCAGCAGCTCGGGTGAAGAGCAGTACTTC	CASSSGEEQYF
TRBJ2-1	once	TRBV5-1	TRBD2	TGCGCCAGCAGCTTGGGCGGCACTAGCGGGACGACCTACAATGAGCAGTTCTTC	CASSLGGTSGTTYNEQFF
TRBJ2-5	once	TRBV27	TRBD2	TGTGCCAGCAGCACACGATGGACTAGCGGGTATCCCCAAGAGACCCAGTACTTC	CASSTRWTSGYPQETQYF
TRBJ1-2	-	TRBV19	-	TGTGCCAGTCAGCGGGATAACTATGGCTACACCTTC	CASQRDNYGYTF
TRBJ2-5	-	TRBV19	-	TGTGCCAGTAGTATAGGACAGGGAGGAGAGACCCAGTACTTC	CASSIGQGGETQYF
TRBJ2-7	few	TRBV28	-	TGTGCCAGCAGTTTGGCAGCCGGTGACTATTACTACGAGCAGTACTTC	CASSLAAGDYYYEQYF
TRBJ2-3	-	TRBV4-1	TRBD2	TGCGCCAGCAGCCAAGCCGGGAGACGGACTAGCGATCGACGAACGCAGTATTTT	CASSQAGRRTSDRRTQYF
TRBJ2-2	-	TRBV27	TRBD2	TGTGCCAGGCGGGGGGCCATCACCGGGGAGCTGTTTTTT	CARRGAITGELFF
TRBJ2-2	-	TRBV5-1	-	TGCGCCAGCAGCTTCTCGGCGGACGGGGAGCTGTTTTTT	CASSFSADGELFF
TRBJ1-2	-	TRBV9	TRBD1	TGTGCCAGCAGCGCCGGGGGCTTGGGGACAGGGGCATATGGCTACACCTTC	CASSAGGLGTGAYGYTF
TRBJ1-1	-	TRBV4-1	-	TGCGCCAGCAGCCAGCCAGTACAAATGAACACTGAAGCTTTCTTT	CASSQPVQMNTEAFF
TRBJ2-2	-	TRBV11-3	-	TGTGCCAGCAGCTCCGACGGAAACACCGGGGAGCTGTTTTTT	CASSSDGNTGELFF
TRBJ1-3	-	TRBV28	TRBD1	TGTGCCAGCACCGTGACAGGGACAACTGGAAACACCATATATTTT	CASTVTGTTGNTIYF
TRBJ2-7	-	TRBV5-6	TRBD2	TGTGCCAGCAGCCCCGGACTAGCGGTTTCCTTCTACGAGCAGTACTTC	CASSPGLAVSFYEQYF
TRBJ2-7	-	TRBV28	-	TGTGCCAGCAGTTTGGGGGAAGGCTACGAGCAGTACTTC	CASSLGEGYEQYF
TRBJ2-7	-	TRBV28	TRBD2	TGTGCCAGCAGTTTGGCTAGCGGGAGTCGGAACGAGCAGTACTTC	CASSLASGSRNEQYF
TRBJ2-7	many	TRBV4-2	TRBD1	TGTGCCAGCAGCCTCCGACAGGGCGGCTACGAGCAGTACTTC	CASSLRQGGYEQYF
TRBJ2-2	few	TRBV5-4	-	TGTGCCAGCAGCACGGACGGGAACACCGGGGAGCTGTTTTTT	CASSTDGNTGELFF
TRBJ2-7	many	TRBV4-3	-	TGCGCCAGCAGCCAAGATCCGGGGGACCTAAGCGAGCAGTACTTC	CASSQDPGDLSEQYF
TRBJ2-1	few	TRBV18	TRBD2	TGTGCCAGCTCACCCGAGACTAGCGGGAAAGGTGAGCAGTTCTTC	CASSPETSGKGEQFF
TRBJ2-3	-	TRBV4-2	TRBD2	TGTGCCAGCAGCCAAGATCCCGGGACTAGCGGGAGTGATACGCAGTATTTT	CASSQDPGTSGSDTQYF
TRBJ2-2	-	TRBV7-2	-	TGTGCCAGCAGCCGGAGAACCGGGGAGCTGTTTTTT	CASSRRTGELFF
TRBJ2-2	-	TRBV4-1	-	TGCGCCAGCAGCCAAGTTCCCCGGACTAAAGATAACACCGGGGAGCTGTTTTTT	CASSQVPRTKDNTGELFF
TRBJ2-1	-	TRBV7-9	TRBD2	TGTGCCAGCAGCTTAGGGGTAGCGGGGCCGAGCTCCTACAATGAGCAGTTCTTC	CASSLGVAGPSSYNEQFF
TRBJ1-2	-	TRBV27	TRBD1	TGTGCCAGCAACCCAGGACAGGGGGCAGACTATGGCTACACCTTC	CASNPGQGADYGYTF
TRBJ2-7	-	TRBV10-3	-	TGTGCCATCAGTGAGTCACTCCTCTACGAGCAGTACTTC	CAISESLLYEQYF
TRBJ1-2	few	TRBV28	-	TGTGCCAGCAGCCGGGCTAACTATGGCTACACCTTC	CASSRANYGYTF
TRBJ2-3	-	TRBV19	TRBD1	TGTGCCAGTAGTCCGAGTGGACAGGTCGACACAGATACGCAGTATTTT	CASSPSGQVDTDTQYF
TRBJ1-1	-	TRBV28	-	TGTGCCAGCAGTCCCCGCGAGGGGGAAGCTTTCTTT	CASSPREGEAFF
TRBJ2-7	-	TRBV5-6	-	TGTGCCAGCAGCACCGGGCCTAGCTCCTACGAGCAGTACTTC	CASSTGPSSYEQYF
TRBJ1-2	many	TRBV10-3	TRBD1	TGTGCCATCAGTGATTACGACAGGGGCTATGGCTACACCTTC	CAISDYDRGYGYTF
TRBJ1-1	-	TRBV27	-	TGTGCCAGCAGTCCAACAGGGAACACTGAAGCTTTCTTT	CASSPTGNTEAFF
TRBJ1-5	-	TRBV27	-	TGTGCCAGCAGTTTAAGGCAGGGTAATCAGCCCCAGCATTTT	CASSLRQGNQPQHF
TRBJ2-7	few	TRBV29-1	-	TGCAGCGTTGTCTGGGTCGACGAGCAGTACTTC	CSVVWVDEQYF
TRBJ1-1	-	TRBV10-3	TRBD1	TGTGCCATCAGTGGCGGACAGGGTGACACTGAAGCTTTCTTT	CAISGGQGDTEAFF
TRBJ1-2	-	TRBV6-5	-	TGTGCCAGCAACGAGGGACGGGACTATGGCTACACCTTC	CASNEGRDYGYTF
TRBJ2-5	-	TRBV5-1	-	TGCGCCAGCAGCTTGGGGGTTCTTCGAGGGAGTTTAGAGACCCAGTACTTC	CASSLGVLRGSLETQYF